Each of the 30 T cell receptor beta chains below was sequenced from the same sample in a study of cytomegalovirus exposure and HLA in healthy donors. The study ran its PCR with 60 Vbeta and 13 Jbeta primers. Profiled with immunoSEQ multiplex PCR; TCRdb holds only in-frame clones, not every one. The sample data list roughly 120,000 clones. The sample was PBMCs. All receptors come from a man between 18 and 35 years old in good health and CMV-seronegative.

The rearrangement links TRBV6-1 to TRBJ2-2, with TRBD2 matching 9 bases. The CDR3 covers 15 residues. V gave up 4 bases and J gave up 6 bases; unmatched junction bases: 6. Germline assignment: CDR1 MNHNS and CDR2 SASEGT. The CDR3 region is CASSAGTSIAGELFF. The CDR3 DNA reads as TGTGCCAGCAGTGCCGGGACTAGCATCGCCGGGGAGCTGTTTTTT.

The chain combines TRBV10-3 with TRBJ2-1; D may be TRBD1 (6 bases). V shed 7 bases and J shed 0 bases, with 10 bases lying between them. The CDR3 sequence is 14 residues long. Germline CDR1 is ENHRY and CDR2 is SYGVKD. CDR3 nucleotide sequence: TGTGCCATCAACAGGGCGAGCTCCTACAATGAGCAGTTCTTC. Translation gives CAINRASSYNEQFF.

The rearrangement uses TRBV9 and TRBJ2-7, with 7 bases fitting TRBD1. The CDR3 length is 14 residues. V gave up 0 bases and J gave up 3 bases; unmatched junction bases: 3. The germline V gene encodes CDR1 SGDLS and CDR2 YYNGEE. In DNA form, the CDR3 reads TGTGCCAGCAGCGTAGCCGGGACAGACTACGAGCAGTACTTC. Translating gives CASSVAGTDYEQYF.

The rearrangement uses TRBV6-1 and TRBJ1-5; TRBD1 might be the D (6 bases). V was trimmed by 3 bases and J by 3 bases, leaving 9 bases between them. The CDR3 length is 14 residues. From germline, CDR1 is MNHNS and CDR2 SASEGT. The CDR3 coding sequence is TGTGCCAGCAGTGACAGGGGTAACAATCAGCCCCAGCATTTT. Residues: CASSDRGNNQPQHF.

V usage is TRBV30 and J usage is TRBJ2-7; 10 nucleotides line up with TRBD2. The V and J ends lost 0 bases and 9 bases, in that order; junction bases with no gene match: 11. This CDR3 region has 15 residues. Per germline, CDR1 GTSNPN and CDR2 SVGIG (reference sequence). The CDR3 here is CAWSVGLAGAPAQYF. The DNA for the CDR3 is TGTGCCTGGAGTGTAGGGCTAGCGGGGGCCCCTGCGCAGTACTTC.

The chain joins TRBV7-2 to TRBJ1-6; the match to TRBD1 covers 11 bases. The CDR3 is 18 residues long. Trimming removed 6 bases from V and 0 bases from J; junction bases left unmatched: 7. In germline, CDR1 is SGHTA, CDR2 FQGNSA. The CDR3 coding sequence is TGTGCCAGCAGTAGGACAGGGGGCGTAAGCTCCTATAATTCACCCCTCCACTTT. Its protein is CASSRTGGVSSYNSPLHF.

The rearrangement joins TRBV23-1 to TRBJ1-1; no clear D. TRBV23-1 is an ORF; its function is uncertain. CDR3 size: 15 residues. The ends were cut back, 0 bases at V and 8 bases at J, with 16 bases in the middle. In DNA, the CDR3 is TGCGCCAGCAGTCAATCTTTCGAGGGAGAGGGCGAAGCTTTCTTT. It codes for CASSQSFEGEGEAFF.

The CDR3 sequence: CASSLTGTQETQYF. In nucleotides, the CDR3 is TGCGCCAGCAGCTTGACAGGGACCCAAGAGACCCAGTACTTC. The V call is TRBV5-1, the J call TRBJ2-5, with a possible D match to TRBD1 (6 bases). The CDR3 contains 14 residues. Germline CDR1 and CDR2: SGHRS and YFSETQ. Trimming cost V 1 base and J 1 base, with 8 bases left between them.

The rearrangement joins TRBV9 to TRBJ2-1, with a tentative D call TRBD2 (5 bases). CDR1 and CDR2 (germline): SGDLS, YYNGEE. V shed 2 bases and J shed 5 bases, with 11 bases lying between them. This CDR3 is built from 14 residues. Written as DNA, the CDR3 is TGTGCCAGCAGCGTCACGGACGGGAACAATGAGCAGTTCTTC. Its protein product is CASSVTDGNNEQFF.

The chain uses TRBV4-1 and TRBJ1-1; D uncertain. With 3 bases removed from V and 5 bases from J, the gap between germline ends came to 10 bases. This CDR3 spans 13 amino acids. Germline V gene sequence: CDR1 MGHRA, CDR2 YSYEKL. In DNA, the CDR3 is TGCGCCAGCAGCCAGCTACCTATGACTGAAGCTTTCTTT. It yields the protein CASSQLPMTEAFF.

The J gene is TRBJ1-4, the V gene TRBV11-2, with 7 bases that match TRBD1. The J segment lost 2 bases and the V segment lost 1 base, leaving 4 bases of the junction unmatched. CDR1 and CDR2 (germline): SGHAT, FQNNGV. The CDR3 is 16 amino acids. The CDR3 DNA follows: TGTGCCAGCAGCTTAGTAGGGGGCGTTACTAATGAAAAACTGTTTTTT. It codes for CASSLVGGVTNEKLFF.

The chain carries TRBV11-2 and TRBJ1-1, with a weak D call TRBD1 (5 bases). There are 12 residues in the CDR3. Germline V gene lookup returns CDR1 SGHAT and CDR2 FQNNGV. Trimming shortened V by 7 bases and J by 4 bases, and 10 bases separated the two germline ends. The CDR3 DNA reads as TGTGCCAGCACAGGGTGGGGCACTGAAGCTTTCTTT. Protein: CASTGWGTEAFF. Full variable domain (rest looked up from reference TRBV11-2 and TRBJ1-1): EAGVAQSPRYKIIEKRQSVAFWCNPISGHATLYWYQQILGQGPKLLIQFQNNGVVDDSQLPKDRFSAERLKGVDSTLKIQPAKLEDSAVYLCASTGWGTEAFFGQGTRLTVV.

CDR3 region: CASSVVLVGELFF. The CDR3 coding sequence is TGTGCCAGCAGCGTAGTGCTAGTCGGGGAGCTGTTTTTT. The chain couples TRBV9 to TRBJ2-2; D gene unclear. From germline, CDR1 is SGDLS and CDR2 YYNGEE. The V gene lost 0 bases and the J gene lost 7 bases, with 7 bases spanning the gap. The CDR3 runs 13 residues. Complete variable domain (other parts from reference TRBV9 and TRBJ2-2): DSGVTQTPKHLITATGQRVTLRCSPRSGDLSVYWYQQSLDQGLQFLIQYYNGEERAKGNILERFSAQQFPDLHSELNLSSLELGDSALYFCASSVVLVGELFFGEGSRLTVL.

CDR3 sequence (DNA): TGTGCCAGCAGCGCGCGGGGGACAGGGGATGTAGAGACCCAGTACTTC. Its protein product is CASSARGTGDVETQYF. The gene calls are TRBV7-2 and TRBJ2-5; 10 bases align to TRBD1. The CDR3 contains 16 residues. From germline, CDR1 is SGHTA and CDR2 FQGNSA. Germline trimming cut 5 bases from V and 4 bases from J; bases unmatched to any gene: 10.

CDR3 protein: CASPDINTGELFF. DNA for the CDR3: TGCGCCAGCCCGGACATTAACACCGGGGAGCTGTTTTTT. The chain is built from TRBV5-1 and TRBJ2-2; perhaps TRBD1 as D (5 bases). V was clipped by 7 bases and J by 2 bases, with 9 bases between them. CDR1 SGHRS and CDR2 YFSETQ come from the germline V gene. The CDR3 is made up of 13 amino acids.

This chain links TRBV13 with TRBJ2-2, with TRBD2 as a possible D gene (7 bases). Germline loops: CDR1 PRHDT, CDR2 FYEKMQ (reference sequence). Trimming cost V 5 bases and J 2 bases, with 15 bases left between them. This CDR3 has 16 amino acids. CDR3 loop: CASSRGRGPNTGELFF. CDR3 bases: TGTGCCAGCAGCCGGGGGCGGGGGCCAAACACCGGGGAGCTGTTTTTT.

The J gene is TRBJ2-7, the V gene TRBV7-8, with D perhaps matching TRBD1 (6 bases). With 6 bases removed from V and 9 bases from J, the gap between germline ends came to 15 bases. The CDR3 is 12 residues long. Germline CDR1 is SGHVS and CDR2 is FQNEAQ. CDR3 loop: CASSYYREVQYF. CDR3 nucleotides: TGTGCCAGCAGTTACTACAGGGAAGTGCAGTACTTC. The full variable domain, with the rest looked up from reference TRBV7-8 and TRBJ2-7, is GAGVSQSPRYKVAKRGQDVALRCDPISGHVSLFWYQQALGQGPEFLTYFQNEAQLDKSGLPSDRFFAERPEGSVSTLKIQRTQQEDSAVYLCASSYYREVQYFGPGTRLTVT.

The rearrangement joins TRBV6-6 to TRBJ1-5; the D is unclear. The germline V gene has CDR1 MNHNY and CDR2 SVGAGI (reference sequence). Trimming took off 6 bases at V and 7 bases at J, with 10 bases between the two ends. The CDR3 length is 12 residues. CDR3 in amino acids: CASRASGQPQHF. The CDR3 region has the DNA TGTGCCAGCAGGGCCTCGGGACAGCCCCAGCATTTT.

The rearrangement joins TRBV6-1 to TRBJ2-2; D perhaps matches TRBD1 (5 bases). Trimming cost V 10 bases and J 1 base, with 7 bases left between them. The CDR3 runs 12 residues. CDR1 is MNHNS and CDR2 is SASEGT in the germline V gene. CDR3 sequence reads: CATTGNTGELFF. Written as DNA, the CDR3 is TGTGCCACCACAGGGAACACCGGGGAGCTGTTTTTT.

The chain recombines TRBV9 with TRBJ1-6, with TRBD1 as a possible D gene (6 bases). Germline V gene lookup returns CDR1 SGDLS and CDR2 YYNGEE. The CDR3 has 13 residues. Trimming left V 4 bases short and J 8 bases short, with 10 bases between. The CDR3 sequence is CASSLRTDSPLHF. The DNA for the CDR3 is TGTGCCAGCAGCCTAAGGACAGATTCACCCCTCCACTTT.

The V and J genes are TRBV29-1 and TRBJ1-2; 10 bases are a match to TRBD1. The V and J ends lost 6 bases and 8 bases, in that order; junction bases with no gene match: 9. This CDR3 has 13 amino acids. Germline lookup yields CDR1 SQVTM and CDR2 ANQGSEA. CDR3 sequence (DNA): TGCAGCGTCGCCGGGACAGGGGTAGGGGGCTACACCTTC. This gives the protein CSVAGTGVGGYTF.

This chain uses TRBV7-2 with TRBJ2-1; 7 bases are shared with TRBD2. This CDR3 is 15 amino acids long. Germline V gene sequence: CDR1 SGHTA, CDR2 FQGNSA. V trimming: 5 bases; J trimming: 7 bases; junction bases outside the gene matches: 11. The chain's CDR3 is CASSPTSWRENEQFF. CDR3 nucleotide sequence: TGTGCCAGCAGCCCGACTAGCTGGAGGGAGAATGAGCAGTTCTTC. The full variable domain, with the rest looked up from reference TRBV7-2 and TRBJ2-1, is GAGVSQSPSNKVTEKGKDVELRCDPISGHTALYWYRQSLGQGLEFLIYFQGNSAPDKSGLPSDRFSAERTGGSVSTLTIQRTQQEDSAVYLCASSPTSWRENEQFFGPGTRLTVL.

CDR3 region: CASSMWRGGGNTIYF. Written as DNA, the CDR3 is TGTGCCAGCTCAATGTGGAGGGGAGGTGGAAACACCATATATTTT. The gene calls are TRBV19 and TRBJ1-3; possibly TRBD1 for D (5 bases). The CDR3 length is 15 residues. CDR1 and CDR2 (germline): LNHDA, SQIVND (reference sequence). Trimming cost V 9 bases and J 3 bases, with 18 bases left between them.

The J gene is TRBJ2-2, the V gene TRBV5-1; TRBD2 matches at 7 bases. Unmatched junction bases numbered 6, after V lost 0 bases and J lost 10 bases. The CDR3 is 14 amino acids. CDR1 and CDR2 from the germline V gene are SGHRS and YFSETQ. CDR3 protein: CASSLEGRGAELFF. The CDR3 bases are TGCGCCAGCAGCTTGGAGGGGAGGGGTGCGGAGCTGTTTTTT.

This chain links TRBV10-1 with TRBJ1-5; D not resolved. The CDR3 spans 13 residues. Germline CDR1 is WNHNN and CDR2 is SYGVQD (reference sequence). The ends were cut back, 0 bases at V and 7 bases at J, with 7 bases in the middle. CDR3 amino acids: CASSESGSQPQHF. The CDR3 coding sequence is TGCGCCAGCAGTGAGTCGGGGAGCCAGCCCCAGCATTTT.

The chain carries TRBV7-9 and TRBJ2-7, with 7 positions matching TRBD1. Looked up from germline, CDR1 is SEHNR and CDR2 is FQNEAQ (reference sequence). J was trimmed by 5 bases and V by 4 bases; bases with no gene match: 8. The CDR3 is made up of 14 amino acids. CDR3 sequence: CASSSRQGRNEQYF. As DNA, the CDR3 is TGTGCCAGCAGCTCGAGACAGGGTAGGAACGAGCAGTACTTC.

The chain couples TRBV5-4 to TRBJ1-1, with TRBD1 identical over 7 bases. Unmatched junction bases numbered 7, after V lost 4 bases and J lost 4 bases. CDR1 is SGHNT and CDR2 is YYREEE in the germline V gene (reference sequence). The CDR3 loop spans 14 amino acids. In nucleotides, the CDR3 is TGTGCCAGCAGCCGACAGGGATTGGGCACTGAAGCTTTCTTT. Translating it yields CASSRQGLGTEAFF.

J is TRBJ2-7 and V is TRBV19; 8 bases map to TRBD2. The germline CDR1 and CDR2 sequences are LNHDA and SQIVND (reference sequence). The CDR3 totals 14 residues. J was trimmed by 4 bases and V by 5 bases; bases with no gene match: 7. The DNA for the CDR3 is TGTGCCAGTAGTGTCGGGACTAGTGGGTACGAGCAGTACTTC. It translates to CASSVGTSGYEQYF.

J is TRBJ2-1 and V is TRBV15; 9 bases are a match to TRBD1. Germline V gene data show CDR1 as LNHNV and CDR2 as YYDKDF (reference sequence). The V segment lost 6 bases and the J segment 7 bases; nucleotides outside the gene matches: 10. This CDR3 spans 15 amino acids. In nucleotides, the CDR3 is TGTGCCACCAGAGACCGGGACAGGGCCGGAAATGAGCAGTTCTTC. Amino acids: CATRDRDRAGNEQFF.

This chain joins TRBV6-6 and TRBJ2-7, with D hard to call. Trimming cost V 3 bases and J 2 bases, with 11 bases left between them. This CDR3 has 14 amino acids. Looked up from germline, CDR1 is MNHNY and CDR2 is SVGAGI (reference sequence). CDR3 nucleotides: TGTGCCAGCAGTTATAGAACTACACCCTACGAGCAGTACTTC. Translating it yields CASSYRTTPYEQYF.